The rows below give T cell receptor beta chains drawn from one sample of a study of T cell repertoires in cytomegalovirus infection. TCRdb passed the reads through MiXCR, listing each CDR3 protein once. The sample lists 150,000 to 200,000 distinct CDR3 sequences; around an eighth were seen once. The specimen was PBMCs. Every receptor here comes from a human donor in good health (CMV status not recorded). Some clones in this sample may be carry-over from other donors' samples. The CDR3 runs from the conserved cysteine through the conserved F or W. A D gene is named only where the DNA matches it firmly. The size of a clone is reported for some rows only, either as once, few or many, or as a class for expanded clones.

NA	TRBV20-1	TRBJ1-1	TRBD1	TGCAGTGCGAGGTTACAGGGGGGCACTGAAGCTTTCTTT	CSARLQGGTEAFF
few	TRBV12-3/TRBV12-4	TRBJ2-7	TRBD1	TGTGCCAGCAACTTACCGGGACAGGGATACGAGCAGTACTTC	CASNLPGQGYEQYF
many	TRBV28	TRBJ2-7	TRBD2	TGTGCCAGCAGTTCCCTCGGGACTAGCGGGAAATTCGAGCAGTACTTC	CASSSLGTSGKFEQYF
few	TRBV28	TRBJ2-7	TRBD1	TGTGCCAGCACCGACCCGGGACAGGGAGTGAACTACGAGCAGTACTTC	CASTDPGQGVNYEQYF
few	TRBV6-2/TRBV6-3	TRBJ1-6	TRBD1	TGTGCCAGCAGTTGGCGCACCCTCCAGGGGGGTTCACCCCTCCACTTT	CASSWRTLQGGSPLHF
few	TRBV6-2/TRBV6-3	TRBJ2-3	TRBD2	TGTGCCAGCAGTTACCTTCCCACTAGCGGGAGGGCCTCTTCAGATACGCAGTATTTT	CASSYLPTSGRASSDTQYF
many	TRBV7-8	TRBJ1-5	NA	TGTGCCAGCAGCTTAGGCAGGGGAGGGACATTCCAGCCCCAGCATTTT	CASSLGRGGTFQPQHF
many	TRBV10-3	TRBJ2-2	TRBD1	TGTGCCATCAGTGTACAGGGGGCGAACGGGGAGCTGTTTTTT	CAISVQGANGELFF
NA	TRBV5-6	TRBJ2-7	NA	TGTGCCAGCAGCCGGTCTCTACAGGGCCTCTACGAGCAGTACTTC	CASSRSLQGLYEQYF
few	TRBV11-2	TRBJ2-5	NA	TGTGCCAGCAGCTTAGGAGTTGGGGCGGGGAGGCTCGCGACCCAGTACTTC	CASSLGVGAGRLATQYF
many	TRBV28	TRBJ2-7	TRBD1	TGTGCCAGCAGCAGGGACAGGGGGATGTCCTACGAGCAGTACTTC	CASSRDRGMSYEQYF
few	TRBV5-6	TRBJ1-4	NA	TGTGCCAGCAGCTTGGTTGGGACCGTCGGGGAAAAACTGTTTTTT	CASSLVGTVGEKLFF
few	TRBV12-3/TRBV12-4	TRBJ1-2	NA	TGTGCCAGCAGTTGGCTAGACTATGGCTACACCTTC	CASSWLDYGYTF
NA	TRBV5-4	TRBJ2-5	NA	TGTGCCAGCAGACTGGCCCCCACGGGAGAGACCCAGTACTTC	CASRLAPTGETQYF
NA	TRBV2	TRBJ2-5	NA	TGTGCCAGTAAATGGATAGCGGAGACCCAGTACTTC	CASKWIAETQYF
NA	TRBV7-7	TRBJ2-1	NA	TGTGCTAGCAGCCCTATAAGGGCTAACCTGAACAATGAGCAGTTCTTC	CASSPIRANLNNEQFF
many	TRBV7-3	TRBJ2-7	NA	TGTGCCAGCGCCCCGGCGGGGACCTACGAGCAGTACTTC	CASAPAGTYEQYF
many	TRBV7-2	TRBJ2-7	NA	TGTGCCAGCAGCTTAGGACCTCCTAAAGAGCAGTACTTC	CASSLGPPKEQYF
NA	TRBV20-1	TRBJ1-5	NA	TGCAGTGCTAGTAGTGGGCCAAATCAGCCCCAGCATTTT	CSASSGPNQPQHF
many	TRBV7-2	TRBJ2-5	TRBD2	TGTGCCAGCAGCAACGGACTAGCGGGAGGGGGGGAGACCCAGTACTTC	CASSNGLAGGGETQYF
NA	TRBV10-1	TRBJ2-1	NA	TGCGCCAGCAGTGAGGGGCTAGCGCGCCGCAATGAGCAGTTCTTC	CASSEGLARRNEQFF
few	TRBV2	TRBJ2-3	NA	TGTGCCAGCAGTGATCGCGGGACCCGCACAGATACGCAGTATTTT	CASSDRGTRTDTQYF
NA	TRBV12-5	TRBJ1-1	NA	TGTGCTAGTGAAGGGACGAACACTGAAGCTTTCTTT	CASEGTNTEAFF
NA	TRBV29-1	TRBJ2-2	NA	TGCAGCGTTGATAACAGTTACACCGGGGAGCTGTTTTTT	CSVDNSYTGELFF
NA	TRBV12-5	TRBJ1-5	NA	TGTGCTAGTGGTTTGAGAGGTAGCAATCAGCCCCAGCATTTT	CASGLRGSNQPQHF
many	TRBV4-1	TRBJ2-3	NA	TGCGCCAGCAGCCAAGTTGAGGGAGGAGATACGCAGTATTTT	CASSQVEGGDTQYF
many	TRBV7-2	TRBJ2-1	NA	TGTGCCAGCAGACCAGCCGCGGTGAAGGGCAATGAGCAGTTCTTC	CASRPAAVKGNEQFF
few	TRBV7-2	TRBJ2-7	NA	TGTGCCAGCAGCTTAGGCCAGGTTACCTACGAGCAGTACTTC	CASSLGQVTYEQYF